The clone carrying this T cell receptor beta chain was seen just once. The data originate from a study of blood T cell repertoires in COVID-19. The wider study: Sites across the United States, Italy and Spain contributed samples from acute and convalescent COVID-19. PBMCs, B-cell-depleted T cells, or T cells were the source of the cDNA or gDNA that made up the material.

Original handling: From reference gene primer amplification, estimates of nucleated cell counts were derived. Sequenced by immunoSEQ multiplex PCR; TCRdb stores in-frame clones only, minus some. V, J and clone size are those of that table, while D and trimming were read from the DNA. Among tens of thousands of clones listed, approximately 90% were seen once. CDR3 length: 14 residues. The germline V gene has CDR1 SQVTM and CDR2 ANQGSEA. The ends were cut back, 4 bases at V and 0 bases at J, with 13 bases in the middle. The sample taken for sequencing was peripheral blood. V gene TRBV29-1 combines with J gene TRBJ2-7, with a tentative D call TRBD1 (6 bases). The source is a man between 50 and 59 years old with acute or convalescent COVID-19. CDR3 coding DNA: TGCAGCGTTGTAAGAGGGGGAAGCTCCTACGAGCAGTACTTC. Translating it yields CSVVRGGSSYEQYF.